This T cell receptor (beta chain) was identified in a study of identical twins. In the case of this clonotype: Its antigen is not known.

With 5 bases removed from V and 6 bases from J, the gap between germline ends came to 20 bases. Germline V gene lookup returns CDR1 SEHNR and CDR2 FQNEAQ (reference sequence). The CDR3 spans 15 residues. One entry per CDR3 protein, called by TCRdb with MiXCR from the 5' RACE reads. This table has around 530,000 distinct CDR3 sequences, about 16% appearing once. Study findings and constraints: Monozygotic twins shared more out-of-frame TCR alpha than recombination models predicted.

In addition, the sample was reused for a study of yellow fever vaccine responses in identical twins.

This TCR was sampled from a woman aged 18-29 years in good health. What was sequenced was CD4+ T cells sorted from blood. The chain recombines TRBV7-9 with TRBJ2-7; perhaps D is TRBD1 or TRBD2 (5 bases each). CDR3 residues: CASSIPGTSGTEQYF. The CDR3 DNA reads as TGTGCCAGCAGCATACCCGGGACCTCAGGAACCGAGCAGTACTTC.